Listed below are T cell receptor beta chains from one sample, sequenced in a study of T cell repertoires in cytomegalovirus infection. For these TCRs, the target antigens are not known. TCRdb used MiXCR to reprocess the reads, holding one entry per CDR3 protein. The table includes some 350,000 distinct CDR3 sequences, roughly 34% detected once. The specimen comprised cultured PBMCs, sampled from culture after CMV antigen stimulation. The receptors were gathered from a human donor in good health (CMV status not recorded). Some clones in this sample may be carry-over from other donors' samples. The CDR3 runs from the conserved cysteine through the conserved F or W. D genes are given only for firm matches. Clone size, where shown, is once, few, many, or a class for clones that have expanded.

clone_size	d_call	j_call	v_call	cdr3_aa	cdr3_nt
.	.	TRBJ2-1	TRBV6-2/TRBV6-3	CASSYGGNSYNEQFF	TGTGCCAGCAGTTACGGGGGGAATTCCTACAATGAGCAGTTCTTC
few	TRBD2	TRBJ2-2	TRBV7-2	CASSRAGGETGELFF	TGTGCCAGCAGCCGAGCGGGAGGGGAGACCGGGGAGCTGTTTTTT
.	.	TRBJ1-4	TRBV7-2	CASSLLSVNEKLFF	TGTGCCAGCAGCTTACTAAGTGTCAATGAAAAACTGTTTTTT
many	.	TRBJ2-2	TRBV7-2	CASSIRDPRTGELFF	TGTGCCAGCAGTATCCGGGACCCCCGCACCGGGGAGCTGTTTTTT
few	.	TRBJ2-5	TRBV11-2	CASSLAGSRETQYF	TGTGCCAGCAGCTTAGCTGGGAGTCGGGAGACCCAGTACTTC
.	.	TRBJ1-6	TRBV4-3	CASSRSVGEGSPLHF	TGCGCCAGCAGCCGATCGGTTGGGGAAGGATCACCCCTCCACTTT
few	TRBD2	TRBJ2-2	TRBV4-2	CASSPQTSGRSGLETGELFF	TGTGCCAGCAGCCCTCAGACTAGCGGGAGATCAGGGTTGGAAACCGGGGAGCTGTTTTTT
.	.	TRBJ1-2	TRBV5-1	CASRHIQGYYGYTF	TGCGCCAGCAGACATATCCAGGGTTACTATGGCTACACCTTC
few	.	TRBJ2-5	TRBV4-1	CASSQGPLTETQYF	TGCGCCAGCAGCCAAGGCCCGCTCACGGAGACCCAGTACTTC
few	.	TRBJ1-5	TRBV2	CASSEGPGGEPQHF	TGTGCCAGCAGTGAAGGCCCGGGAGGAGAGCCCCAGCATTTT
.	TRBD2	TRBJ2-3	TRBV28	CASGLAGTTDTQYF	TGTGCCAGCGGGCTAGCGGGGACGACAGATACGCAGTATTTT
.	TRBD1	TRBJ1-4	TRBV5-1	CASSLGLETGGDEKLFF	TGCGCCAGCAGCTTGGGGTTAGAAACAGGGGGAGATGAAAAACTGTTTTTT
few	TRBD2	TRBJ2-7	TRBV6-1	CASSDSGSLSYEQYF	TGTGCCAGCAGTGATAGCGGGAGCCTCTCGTACGAGCAGTACTTC
.	TRBD2	TRBJ2-7	TRBV2	CASSEGTSGSSEQYF	TGTGCCAGCAGTGAGGGGACTAGCGGGAGTTCTGAGCAGTACTTC
.	TRBD1	TRBJ2-2	TRBV7-9	CASSRTTGQTSRELFF	TGTGCCAGCAGCAGAACCACGGGACAGACTTCCCGGGAGCTGTTTTTT
.	.	TRBJ2-3	TRBV7-2	CASSLAYRSTDTQYF	TGTGCCAGCAGCTTAGCGTACCGAAGCACAGATACGCAGTATTTT